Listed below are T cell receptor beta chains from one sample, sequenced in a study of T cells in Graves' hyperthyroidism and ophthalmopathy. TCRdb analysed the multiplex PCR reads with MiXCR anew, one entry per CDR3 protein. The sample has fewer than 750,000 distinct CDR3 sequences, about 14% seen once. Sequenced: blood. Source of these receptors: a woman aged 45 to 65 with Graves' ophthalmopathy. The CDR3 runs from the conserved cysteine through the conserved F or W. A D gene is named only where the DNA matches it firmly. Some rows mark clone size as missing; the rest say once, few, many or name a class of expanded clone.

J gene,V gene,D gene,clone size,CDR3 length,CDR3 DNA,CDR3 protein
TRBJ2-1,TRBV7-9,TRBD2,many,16,TGTGCCAGCAGCTTAGCGCCGGGACTACGTAATGATGAGCAGTTCTTC,CASSLAPGLRNDEQFF
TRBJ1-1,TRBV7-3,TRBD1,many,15,TGTGCCAGCAGCTTAACAGGGACAGGGATGACTGAAGCTTTCTTT,CASSLTGTGMTEAFF
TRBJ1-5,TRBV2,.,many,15,TGTGCCAGCAGTCGAGGTGTACCTAGCAATCAGCCCCAGCATTTT,CASSRGVPSNQPQHF
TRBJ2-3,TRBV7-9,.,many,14,TGTGCCAGCAGCTTAGAGGGCTTCACAGATACGCAGTATTTT,CASSLEGFTDTQYF
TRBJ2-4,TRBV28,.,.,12,TGTGCCAGCAGTTTCCATCAGGGTATTCGGTACTTC,CASSFHQGIRYF
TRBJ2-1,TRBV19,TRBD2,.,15,TGTGCCAGTAGCAATGGACTAGCGGGTACCAATGAGCAGTTCTTC,CASSNGLAGTNEQFF
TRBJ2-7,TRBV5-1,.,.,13,TGCGCCAGCAGCACAGGGTGGGAGGACGAGCAGTACTTC,CASSTGWEDEQYF
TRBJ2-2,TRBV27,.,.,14,TGTGCCAGCAAAGACGGCCCGTACACCGGGGAGCTGTTTTTT,CASKDGPYTGELFF
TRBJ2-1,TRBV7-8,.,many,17,TGTGCCAGCAGCTTAGGTGGGCAGGGTGGCTACTACAATGAGCAGTTCTTC,CASSLGGQGGYYNEQFF
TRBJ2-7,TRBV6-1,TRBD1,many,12,TGTGCCGGAGGACAGGGGACCTACGAGCAGTACTTC,CAGGQGTYEQYF
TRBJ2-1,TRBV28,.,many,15,TGTGCCAGCAGTCAAAAACCTAGCTCGTACAATGAGCAGTTCTTC,CASSQKPSSYNEQFF
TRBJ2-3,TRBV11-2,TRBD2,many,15,TGTGCCAGCAGCCCTAGCGGGAGACCCCCAGATACGCAGTATTTT,CASSPSGRPPDTQYF
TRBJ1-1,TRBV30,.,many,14,TGTGCCTGGACCGTAGGGCCGTCCGGCGCTGAAGCTTTCTTT,CAWTVGPSGAEAFF
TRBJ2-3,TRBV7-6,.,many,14,TGTGCCAGCAGCTTACTTTTTAGCTCGGATACGCAGTATTTT,CASSLLFSSDTQYF
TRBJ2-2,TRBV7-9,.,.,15,TGTGCCAGCAGCTTGGCGGGAAGCTACACCGGGGAGCTGTTTTTT,CASSLAGSYTGELFF